Listed below are T cell receptor beta chains from one sample, sequenced in a study of T and B cells in COVID-19 patients. TCRdb reanalysed the multiplex PCR reads using MiXCR and keeps one entry per CDR3 protein. This sample has some 13,000 distinct CDR3 sequences; around 25% occur once, and the top ten carry 3.5% to 5%. The sequenced material came from blood. These receptors were collected from a human donor who had recovered from COVID-19. Both conserved end residues are part of each CDR3. D genes are given only for firm matches. Rows may omit the clone size; those that give it use once, few, many or a size class.

DNA: TGTGCCAGCAGTGGGTCCGGGTTGCGTCAGCCCCAGCATTTT; CDR3: CASSGSGLRQPQHF; size: many; D: .; J: TRBJ1-5; V: TRBV6-5
DNA: TGCGCCAGCAGCTTGATTCCACAGGGGGAGCGAGGCTACACCTTC; CDR3: CASSLIPQGERGYTF; size: .; D: TRBD1; J: TRBJ1-2; V: TRBV5-1
DNA: TGTGCCAGCAGTTCCGACAGGACCAACGAGCAGTACTTC; CDR3: CASSSDRTNEQYF; size: many; D: .; J: TRBJ2-7; V: TRBV27
DNA: TGCAGTGCAACCGGGAGCCATAATCGCAATGAGCAGTTCTTC; CDR3: CSATGSHNRNEQFF; size: .; D: .; J: TRBJ2-1; V: TRBV20-1
DNA: TGCAGCGTTAGGGGCACAGATACGCAGTATTTT; CDR3: CSVRGTDTQYF; size: medium-sized; D: .; J: TRBJ2-3; V: TRBV29-1
DNA: TGCAGCGTTGACCCCGGGGGGGCCTCTGAGCAGTTCTTC; CDR3: CSVDPGGASEQFF; size: medium-sized; D: TRBD2; J: TRBJ2-1; V: TRBV29-1
DNA: TGTGCCAGCAGCAGTATACAGGGGGGGAGCTCCTACGAGCAGTACTTC; CDR3: CASSSIQGGSSYEQYF; size: .; D: .; J: TRBJ2-7; V: TRBV11-2
DNA: TGTGCCAGCAGCCCAACTGACAGGGCGGCCGAGCAGTACTTC; CDR3: CASSPTDRAAEQYF; size: .; D: TRBD1; J: TRBJ2-7; V: TRBV7-9
DNA: TGCAGCGTTTCTTTTCTGGGCACAGATACGCAGTATTTT; CDR3: CSVSFLGTDTQYF; size: medium-sized; D: .; J: TRBJ2-3; V: TRBV29-1
DNA: TGTGCCACCAGCAGAGGTTGGGTAAGGGAGGAAGGCGTGGACACTGAAGCTTTCTTT; CDR3: CATSRGWVREEGVDTEAFF; size: few; D: .; J: TRBJ1-1; V: TRBV15
DNA: TGTGCCACCAGTGATTCAAAGGGACTAGCGGATTACAATGAGCAGTTCTTC; CDR3: CATSDSKGLADYNEQFF; size: .; D: TRBD2; J: TRBJ2-1; V: TRBV24-1
DNA: TGTGCCAGCAGCATAGGGGGGTATCAGCCCCAGCATTTT; CDR3: CASSIGGYQPQHF; size: few; D: .; J: TRBJ1-5; V: TRBV12-3/TRBV12-4
DNA: TGTGCCAGCAGTTTCAGACACACCGGGGAGCTGTTTTTT; CDR3: CASSFRHTGELFF; size: many; D: .; J: TRBJ2-2; V: TRBV12-3/TRBV12-4
DNA: TGTGTTAGCAATTCCCCAACGAACACCGGGGAGCTGTTTTTT; CDR3: CVSNSPTNTGELFF; size: .; D: .; J: TRBJ2-2; V: TRBV12-3/TRBV12-4
DNA: TGCGCCAGCAGCCAAGATGTCACCTTCTCCTACGAGCAGTACTTC; CDR3: CASSQDVTFSYEQYF; size: .; D: .; J: TRBJ2-7; V: TRBV4-1
DNA: TGTGCCAGCTCATACACAGGTCCGGGTGAGCAGTTCTTC; CDR3: CASSYTGPGEQFF; size: many; D: .; J: TRBJ2-1; V: TRBV18
DNA: TGCGCCAGCAGCTTGGTGACCTCCACTGGCTACACCTTC; CDR3: CASSLVTSTGYTF; size: .; D: .; J: TRBJ1-2; V: TRBV5-1
DNA: TGTGCCAGCAGTCCCGGACTAGCGGGGGGCTATAAAGAGACCCAGTACTTC; CDR3: CASSPGLAGGYKETQYF; size: many; D: TRBD2; J: TRBJ2-5; V: TRBV6-2/TRBV6-3
DNA: TGTGCCAGCAGACGTGGGGATAATGAAAAACTGCTTTTT; CDR3: CASRRGDNEKLLF; size: .; D: .; J: TRBJ1-4; V: TRBV7-9
DNA: TGTGCCAGCAGCGGCTCCGGGACAGGGATTCCCGAGCAGTACTTC; CDR3: CASSGSGTGIPEQYF; size: .; D: TRBD1; J: TRBJ2-7; V: TRBV4-2
DNA: TGTGCCAGCAGCTTAGTCGCCGTCAGGGGGCGAAGCGAGCAGTACTTC; CDR3: CASSLVAVRGRSEQYF; size: .; D: TRBD1; J: TRBJ2-7; V: TRBV7-9
DNA: TGCAGTGCCAGGTTTACAAGCAATCAGCCCCAGCATTTT; CDR3: CSARFTSNQPQHF; size: once; D: .; J: TRBJ1-5; V: TRBV20-1
DNA: TGTGCCATCCATCCCCGGGGGGGGGGAACGGCTGAAGCTTTCTTT; CDR3: CAIHPRGGGTAEAFF; size: .; D: .; J: TRBJ1-1; V: TRBV27
DNA: TGTGCCAGTAGTATCTGGGGGGCAGGGACCGGGGAGCTGTTTTTT; CDR3: CASSIWGAGTGELFF; size: medium-sized; D: .; J: TRBJ2-2; V: TRBV19
DNA: TGTGCCAGCAGTACCCGGGACAGGGTCCACGAGCAGTACTTC; CDR3: CASSTRDRVHEQYF; size: medium-sized; D: TRBD1; J: TRBJ2-7; V: TRBV27